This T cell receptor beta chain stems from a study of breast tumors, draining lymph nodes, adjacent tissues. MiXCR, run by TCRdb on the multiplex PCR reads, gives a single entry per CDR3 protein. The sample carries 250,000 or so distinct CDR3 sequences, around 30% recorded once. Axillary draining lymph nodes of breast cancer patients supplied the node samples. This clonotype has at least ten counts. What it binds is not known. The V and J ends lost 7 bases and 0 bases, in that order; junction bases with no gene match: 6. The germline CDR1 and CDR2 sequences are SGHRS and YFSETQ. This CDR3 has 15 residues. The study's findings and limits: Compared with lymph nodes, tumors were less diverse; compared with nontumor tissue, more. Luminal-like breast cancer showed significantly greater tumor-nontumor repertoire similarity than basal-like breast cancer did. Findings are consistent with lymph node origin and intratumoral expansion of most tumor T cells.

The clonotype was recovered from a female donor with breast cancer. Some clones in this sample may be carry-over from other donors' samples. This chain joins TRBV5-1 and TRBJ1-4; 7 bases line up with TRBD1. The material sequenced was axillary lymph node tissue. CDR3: CASAPGGATNEKLFF. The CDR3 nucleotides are TGCGCCAGCGCCCCAGGGGGTGCAACTAATGAAAAACTGTTTTTT.